This is a list of T cell receptor beta chains from one sample in a study of shared clonotypes between healthy human individuals. TCRdb's table, derived via immunoSEQ multiplex PCR, lists solely in-frame clones and lacks some. The sample lists some 2.4 million clones; 93% were seen once. Sequences were obtained from naive CD4+ T cells from PBMCs. Source of these receptors: a man younger than 30 in good health. Some clones in this sample may be carry-over from other donors' samples. CDR3s include the opening cysteine and the closing phenylalanine or tryptophan. The D gene is left open where the match is weak. Where a row states a size, it is once, few, many or the class of an expanded clone; other rows omit it.

d_call	v_call	j_call	clone_size	cdr3_nt	cdr3_aa
TRBD2	TRBV7-2	TRBJ2-5	NA	TGTGCCAGCAGCCTAGGACTAGCGGGACAAGAGACCCAGTACTTC	CASSLGLAGQETQYF
NA	TRBV6-1	TRBJ2-7	once	TGTGCCAGTATCCATGGCAGGGACCACGAGCAGTACTTC	CASIHGRDHEQYF
NA	TRBV28	TRBJ2-6	NA	TGTGCCACCACGGGGGTCTCTGGGGCCAACGTCCTGACTTTC	CATTGVSGANVLTF
NA	TRBV15	TRBJ2-7	NA	TGTGCCACCAGCACTCACTCTCGGAAGGCACCGTACTTC	CATSTHSRKAPYF
NA	TRBV6-1	TRBJ1-1	NA	TGTGCCAGCAGGAATAGCGTTGGCAGGACCACTGAAGCTTTCTTT	CASRNSVGRTTEAFF
NA	TRBV5-1	TRBJ2-7	once	TGCGCCAGCAGCTGGACGCCTAACGAGCAGTACTTC	CASSWTPNEQYF
TRBD1	TRBV5-1	TRBJ2-6	once	TGCGCCAGCAGTAGACGCCCGGGACAGGGTCTTAGTGGGGCCAACGTCCTGACTTTC	CASSRRPGQGLSGANVLTF
NA	TRBV6-1	TRBJ2-1	NA	TGTGCCAGCACGGATAGCGCCTACAATGAGCAGTTCTTC	CASTDSAYNEQFF
NA	TRBV9	TRBJ2-3	NA	TGTGCCAGCAGCGTAGTAGGCGCAGATACGCAGTATTTT	CASSVVGADTQYF
TRBD1	TRBV7-3	TRBJ1-2	NA	TGTGCCAGCAGCCCGGACAGGGCGGTCTATGGCTACACCTTC	CASSPDRAVYGYTF
NA	TRBV28	TRBJ2-1	NA	TGTGCCAGCAGTCCCCTCAAACGTCCCTACAATGAGCAGTTCTTC	CASSPLKRPYNEQFF
NA	TRBV11-2	TRBJ2-3	NA	TGTGCCAGCAGCGTGCGAGCGGGTCCATCCACAGATACGCAGTATTTT	CASSVRAGPSTDTQYF
TRBD2	TRBV5-1	TRBJ2-3	NA	TGCGCCAGCAGCGTAGGACTAGCGGGAGGGGAAGATACGCAGTATTTT	CASSVGLAGGEDTQYF
TRBD1	TRBV6-1	TRBJ2-1	NA	TGTGCCAGCAGTGCCTCAGGGGGCGGGACCTACAATGAGCAGTTCTTC	CASSASGGGTYNEQFF
NA	TRBV5-1	TRBJ2-5	NA	TGCGCCAGCAGCCTAGGGGGAGGAGAGACCCAGTACTTC	CASSLGGGETQYF
TRBD1	TRBV4-1	TRBJ1-1	NA	TGCGCCAGCAGCCAAGTGGGACAGGGAAGCGAAGCTTTCTTT	CASSQVGQGSEAFF
TRBD2	TRBV27	TRBJ2-3	NA	TGTGCCAGCATCTCAACTACTAGCGGGAGGGCCAAAGATACGCAGTATTTT	CASISTTSGRAKDTQYF
TRBD1	TRBV7-9	TRBJ2-1	NA	TGTGCCAGCAGCTTACCCCAGGGGGACAATGAGCAGTTCTTC	CASSLPQGDNEQFF
NA	TRBV18	TRBJ2-7	once	TGTGCCAGCTCACCGGCCGGAAGAAGCTCCTACGAGCAGTACTTC	CASSPAGRSSYEQYF
TRBD1	TRBV7-2	TRBJ1-5	NA	TGTGCCAGCAGCTTAGGTAAGGGGGCCGGAAGCAATCAGCCCCAGCATTTT	CASSLGKGAGSNQPQHF
NA	TRBV30	TRBJ1-1	few	TGTGCCTGGAGCTATAGCTTGAACACTGAAGCTTTCTTT	CAWSYSLNTEAFF
NA	TRBV5-4	TRBJ2-1	NA	TGTGCCAGCAGCCCGAGCGCTACGACTTCCTACAATGAGCAGTTCTTC	CASSPSATTSYNEQFF
NA	TRBV7-9	TRBJ2-1	once	TGTGCCAGCAGCATGAGTGGGAATGAGCAGTTCTTC	CASSMSGNEQFF
NA	TRBV28	TRBJ2-1	NA	TGTGCCAGCAGTCTTGGTAGGTTGTCTGGTCTCTCCTACAATGAGCAGTTCTTC	CASSLGRLSGLSYNEQFF
NA	TRBV9	TRBJ2-5	NA	TGTGCCAGCAGCGTAGCGGGACGGTACCAAGAGACCCAGTACTTC	CASSVAGRYQETQYF
TRBD2	TRBV7-2	TRBJ2-3	NA	TGTGCCACCGGGCGACGGACTAGCGGGCTAGATACGCAGTATTTT	CATGRRTSGLDTQYF